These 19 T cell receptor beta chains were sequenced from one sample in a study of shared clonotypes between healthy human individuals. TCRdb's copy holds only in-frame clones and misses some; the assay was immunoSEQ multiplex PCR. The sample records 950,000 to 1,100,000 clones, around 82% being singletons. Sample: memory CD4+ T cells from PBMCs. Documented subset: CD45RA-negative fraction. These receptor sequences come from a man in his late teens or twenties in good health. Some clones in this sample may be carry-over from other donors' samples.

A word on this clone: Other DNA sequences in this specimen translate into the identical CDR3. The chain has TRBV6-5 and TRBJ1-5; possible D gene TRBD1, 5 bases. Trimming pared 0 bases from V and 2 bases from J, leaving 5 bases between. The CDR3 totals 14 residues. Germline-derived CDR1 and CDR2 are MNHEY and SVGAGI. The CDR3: CASSYSRGNQPQHF. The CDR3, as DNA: TGTGCCAGCAGTTACTCCAGGGGCAATCAGCCCCAGCATTTT.

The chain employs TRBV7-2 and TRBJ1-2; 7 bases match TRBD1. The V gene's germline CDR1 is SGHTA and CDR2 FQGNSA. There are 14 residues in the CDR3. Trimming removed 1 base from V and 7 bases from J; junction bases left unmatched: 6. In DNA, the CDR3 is TGTGCCAGCAGCTTAGGTGGGACAGCGCGTGGCTACACCTTC. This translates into CASSLGGTARGYTF. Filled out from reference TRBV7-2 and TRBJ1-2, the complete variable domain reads GAGVSQSPSNKVTEKGKDVELRCDPISGHTALYWYRQSLGQGLEFLIYFQGNSAPDKSGLPSDRFSAERTGGSVSTLTIQRTQQEDSAVYLCASSLGGTARGYTFGSGTRLTVV.

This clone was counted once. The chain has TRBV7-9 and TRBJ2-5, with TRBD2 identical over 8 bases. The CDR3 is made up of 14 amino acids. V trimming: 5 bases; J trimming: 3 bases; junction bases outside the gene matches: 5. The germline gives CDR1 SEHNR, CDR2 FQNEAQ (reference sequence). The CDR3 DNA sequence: TGTGCCAGCAGCCCGGGACTAGTGGAAGAGACCCAGTACTTC. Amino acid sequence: CASSPGLVEETQYF. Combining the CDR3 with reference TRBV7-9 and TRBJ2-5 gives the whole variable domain DTGVSQNPRHKITKRGQNVTFRCDPISEHNRLYWYRQTLGQGPEFLTYFQNEAQLEKSRLLSDRFSAERPKGSFSTLEIQRTEQGDSAMYLCASSPGLVEETQYFGPGTRLLVL.

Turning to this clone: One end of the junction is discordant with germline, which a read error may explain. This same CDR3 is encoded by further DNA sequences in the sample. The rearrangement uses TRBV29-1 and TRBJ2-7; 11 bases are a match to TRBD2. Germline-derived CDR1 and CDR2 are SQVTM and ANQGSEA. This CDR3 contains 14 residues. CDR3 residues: CSVEGTSGSYEQYF. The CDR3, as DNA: TGCAGCGTAGAAGGGACTAGCGGATCCTACGAGCAGTACTTC.

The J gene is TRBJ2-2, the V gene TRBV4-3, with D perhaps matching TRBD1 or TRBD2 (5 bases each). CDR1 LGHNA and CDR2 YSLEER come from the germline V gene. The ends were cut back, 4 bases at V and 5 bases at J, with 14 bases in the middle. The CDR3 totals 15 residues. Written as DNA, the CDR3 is TGCGCCAGCAGCCCTCGGGACCGTTGGACCGGGGAGCTGTTTTTT. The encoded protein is CASSPRDRWTGELFF.

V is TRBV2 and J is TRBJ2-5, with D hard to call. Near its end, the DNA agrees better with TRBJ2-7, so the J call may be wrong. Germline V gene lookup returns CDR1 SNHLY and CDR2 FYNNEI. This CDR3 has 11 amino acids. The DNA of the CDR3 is TGTGCCAGCAGTGAAGTGACCGAGCAGTACTTC. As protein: CASSEVTEQYF.

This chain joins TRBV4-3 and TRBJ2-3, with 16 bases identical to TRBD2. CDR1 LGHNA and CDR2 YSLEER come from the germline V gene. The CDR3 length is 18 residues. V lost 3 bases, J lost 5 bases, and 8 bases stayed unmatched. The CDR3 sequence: CASSQGLAGGPLIDTQYF. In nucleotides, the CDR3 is TGCGCCAGCAGCCAGGGACTAGCGGGAGGGCCTTTGATAGATACGCAGTATTTT.

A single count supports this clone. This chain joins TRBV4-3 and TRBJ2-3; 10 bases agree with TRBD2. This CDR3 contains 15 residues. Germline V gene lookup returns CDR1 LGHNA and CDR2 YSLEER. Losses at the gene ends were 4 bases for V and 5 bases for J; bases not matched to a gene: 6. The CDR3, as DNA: TGCGCCAGCAGCCCCCAACTAGCGGGAAGAGATACGCAGTATTTT. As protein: CASSPQLAGRDTQYF.

CDR3 amino acids: CASRAEGARKFF. Here the CDR3 DNA reads TGTGCCAGCAGAGCCGAGGGGGCAAGGAAGTTCTTC. This chain connects TRBV2 to TRBJ2-1; 7 nucleotides align to TRBD1. The CDR3 contains 12 residues. Trimming took 6 bases from V and 14 from J; bases not matched to a gene: 10. Germline V CDR1 and CDR2: SNHLY, FYNNEI.

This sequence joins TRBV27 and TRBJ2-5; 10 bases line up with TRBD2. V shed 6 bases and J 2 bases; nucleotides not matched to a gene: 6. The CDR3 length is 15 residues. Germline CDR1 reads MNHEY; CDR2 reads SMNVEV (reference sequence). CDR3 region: CASSLSGRNQETQYF. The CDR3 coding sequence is TGTGCCAGCAGCCTTAGCGGGAGGAATCAAGAGACCCAGTACTTC.

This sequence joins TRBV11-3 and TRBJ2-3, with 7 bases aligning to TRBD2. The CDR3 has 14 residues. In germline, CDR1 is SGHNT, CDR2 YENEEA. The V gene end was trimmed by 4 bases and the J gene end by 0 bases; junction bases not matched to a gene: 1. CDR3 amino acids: CASSSGGSTDTQYF. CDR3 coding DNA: TGTGCCAGCAGCTCGGGGGGAAGCACAGATACGCAGTATTTT. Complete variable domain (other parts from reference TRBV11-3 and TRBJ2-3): EAGVVQSPRYKIIEKKQPVAFWCNPISGHNTLYWYLQNLGQGPELLIRYENEEAVDDSQLPKDRFSAERLKGVDSTLKIQPAELGDSAVYLCASSSGGSTDTQYFGPGTRLTVL.

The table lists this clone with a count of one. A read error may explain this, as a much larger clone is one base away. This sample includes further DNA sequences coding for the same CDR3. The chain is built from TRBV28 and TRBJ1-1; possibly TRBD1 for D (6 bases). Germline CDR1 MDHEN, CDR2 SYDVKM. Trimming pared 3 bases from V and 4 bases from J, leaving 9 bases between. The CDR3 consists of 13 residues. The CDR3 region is CASSLIGGTEAFF. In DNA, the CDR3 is TGTGCCAGCAGTTTGATAGGGGGCACTGAAGCTTTCTTT.

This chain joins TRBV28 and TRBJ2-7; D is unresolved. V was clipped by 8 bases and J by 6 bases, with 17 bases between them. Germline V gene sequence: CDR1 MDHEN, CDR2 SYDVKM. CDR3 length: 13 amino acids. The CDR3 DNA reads TGTGCCAGCTATCCCTTGGATAAGGGCGAGCAGTACTTC. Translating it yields CASYPLDKGEQYF.

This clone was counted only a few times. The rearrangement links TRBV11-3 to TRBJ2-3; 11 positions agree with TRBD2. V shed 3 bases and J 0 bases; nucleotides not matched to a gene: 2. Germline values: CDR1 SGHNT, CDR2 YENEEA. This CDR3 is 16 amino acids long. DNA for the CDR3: TGTGCCAGCAGCTTCGGGACTAGCGGTAGCACAGATACGCAGTATTTT. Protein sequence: CASSFGTSGSTDTQYF. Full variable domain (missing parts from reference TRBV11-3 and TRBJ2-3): EAGVVQSPRYKIIEKKQPVAFWCNPISGHNTLYWYLQNLGQGPELLIRYENEEAVDDSQLPKDRFSAERLKGVDSTLKIQPAELGDSAVYLCASSFGTSGSTDTQYFGPGTRLTVL.

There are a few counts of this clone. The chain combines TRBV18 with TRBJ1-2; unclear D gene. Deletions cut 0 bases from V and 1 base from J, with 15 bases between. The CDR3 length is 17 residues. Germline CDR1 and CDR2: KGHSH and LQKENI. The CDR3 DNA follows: TGTGCCAGCTCACCACCCATGGGATCAGGACTTAACTATGGCTACACCTTC. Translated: CASSPPMGSGLNYGYTF.

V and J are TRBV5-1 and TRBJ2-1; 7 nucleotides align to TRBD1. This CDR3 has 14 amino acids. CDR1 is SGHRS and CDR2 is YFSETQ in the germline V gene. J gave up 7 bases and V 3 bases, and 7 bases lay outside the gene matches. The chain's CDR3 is CASSWWDSQNEQFF. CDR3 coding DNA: TGCGCCAGCAGCTGGTGGGACAGCCAAAATGAGCAGTTCTTC.

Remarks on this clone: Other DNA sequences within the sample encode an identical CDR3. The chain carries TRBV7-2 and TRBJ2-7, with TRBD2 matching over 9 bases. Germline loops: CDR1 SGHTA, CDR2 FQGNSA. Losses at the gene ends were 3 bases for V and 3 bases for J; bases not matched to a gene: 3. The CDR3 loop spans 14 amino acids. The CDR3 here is CASSLGLAGYEQYF. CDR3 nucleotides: TGTGCCAGCAGCTTGGGACTAGCTGGCTACGAGCAGTACTTC.

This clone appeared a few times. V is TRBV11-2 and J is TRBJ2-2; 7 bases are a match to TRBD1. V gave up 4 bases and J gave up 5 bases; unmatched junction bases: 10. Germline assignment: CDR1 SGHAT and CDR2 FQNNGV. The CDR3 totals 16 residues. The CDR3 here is CASSYDRDIGTGELFF. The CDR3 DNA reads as TGTGCCAGCAGCTACGACAGGGATATAGGAACCGGGGAGCTGTTTTTT. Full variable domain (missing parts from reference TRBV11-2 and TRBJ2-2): EAGVAQSPRYKIIEKRQSVAFWCNPISGHATLYWYQQILGQGPKLLIQFQNNGVVDDSQLPKDRFSAERLKGVDSTLKIQPAKLEDSAVYLCASSYDRDIGTGELFFGEGSRLTVL.

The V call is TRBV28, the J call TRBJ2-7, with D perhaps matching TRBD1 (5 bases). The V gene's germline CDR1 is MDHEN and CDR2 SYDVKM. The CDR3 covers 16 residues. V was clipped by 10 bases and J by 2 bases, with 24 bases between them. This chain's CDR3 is CATNSLRAGLTYEQYF. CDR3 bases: TGTGCCACCAACAGCCTACGAGCAGGGCTCACCTACGAGCAGTACTTC.